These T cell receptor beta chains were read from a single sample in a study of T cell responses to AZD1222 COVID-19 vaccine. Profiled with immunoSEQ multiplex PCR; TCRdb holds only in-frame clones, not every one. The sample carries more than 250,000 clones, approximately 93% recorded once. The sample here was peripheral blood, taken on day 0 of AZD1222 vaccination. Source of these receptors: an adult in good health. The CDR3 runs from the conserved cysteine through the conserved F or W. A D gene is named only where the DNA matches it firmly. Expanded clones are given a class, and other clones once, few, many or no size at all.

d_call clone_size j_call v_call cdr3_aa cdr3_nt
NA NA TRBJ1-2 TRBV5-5 CASSLGPQANYGYTF TGTGCCAGCAGCTTGGGGCCGCAAGCTAACTATGGCTACACCTTC
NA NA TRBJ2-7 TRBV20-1 CSAWNSYEQYF TGCAGTGCTTGGAACTCCTACGAGCAGTACTTC
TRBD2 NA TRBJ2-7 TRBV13 CASSLVSGRRPSSYEQYF TGTGCCAGCAGCTTAGTTAGCGGGAGGCGCCCGAGCTCCTACGAGCAGTACTTC
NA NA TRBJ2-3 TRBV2 CASNTGRGPDTQYF TGTGCCAGCAATACAGGGCGGGGGCCAGATACGCAGTATTTT
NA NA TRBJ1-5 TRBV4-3 CASSQTPDSNQPQHF TGCGCCAGCAGCCAAACCCCTGATAGCAATCAGCCCCAGCATTTT
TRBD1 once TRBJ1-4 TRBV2 CASRGQGLYSTNEKLFF TGTGCCAGCAGGGGACAGGGACTTTATTCAACTAATGAAAAACTGTTTTTT
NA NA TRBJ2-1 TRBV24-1 CATSDRDLGAYNEQFF TGTGCCACCAGTGACCGAGACCTTGGGGCTTACAATGAGCAGTTCTTC
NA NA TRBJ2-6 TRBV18 CASSPPNQRGFGSGANVLTF TGTGCCAGCTCACCACCGAATCAGAGGGGTTTTGGCTCTGGGGCCAACGTCCTGACTTTC
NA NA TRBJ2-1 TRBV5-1 CASSLDPSSDEQFF TGCGCCAGCAGCTTGGACCCATCGTCAGATGAGCAGTTCTTC
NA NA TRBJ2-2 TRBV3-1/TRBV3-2 CASSQGGTRGLFF TGTGCCAGCAGCCAAGGGGGGACCCGGGGGCTGTTTTTT
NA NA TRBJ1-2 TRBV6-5 CASSNHGGNYGYTF TGTGCCAGCTCGAATCACGGGGGCAACTATGGCTACACCTTC
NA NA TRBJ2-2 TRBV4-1 CASSQAPRGGTGELFF TGCGCCAGCAGCCAGGCACCCAGGGGAGGCACCGGGGAGCTGTTTTTT
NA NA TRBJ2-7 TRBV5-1 CASSLAGGYYEQYF TGCGCCAGCAGCTTGGCAGGCGGATACTACGAGCAGTACTTC
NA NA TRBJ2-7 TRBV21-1 CASSKALRTASYEQYF TGTGCCAGCAGCAAAGCCCTACGGACAGCCTCCTACGAGCAGTACTTC
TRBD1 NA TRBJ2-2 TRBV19 CASSTTGLGTGELFF TGTGCCAGTAGTACGACAGGGTTAGGGACCGGGGAGCTGTTTTTT
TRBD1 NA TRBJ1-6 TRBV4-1 CASSQEGTGGAGSPLHF TGCGCCAGCAGCCAAGAAGGGACAGGGGGCGCGGGGTCACCCCTCCACTTT
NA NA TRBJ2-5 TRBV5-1 CASSYGRLGETQYF TGCGCCAGCAGCTATGGAAGACTAGGCGAGACCCAGTACTTC
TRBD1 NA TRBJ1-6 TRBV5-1 CASSLGGQPHSPLHF TGCGCCAGCAGCTTGGGGGGACAGCCTCATTCACCCCTCCACTTT
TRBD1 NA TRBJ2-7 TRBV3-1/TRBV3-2 CASSQPGTVYEQYF TGTGCCAGCAGCCAGCCTGGGACAGTCTACGAGCAGTACTTC
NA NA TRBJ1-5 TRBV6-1 CASSEGGRQQPQHF TGTGCCAGCAGTGAAGGGGGGCGCCAGCAGCCCCAGCATTTT
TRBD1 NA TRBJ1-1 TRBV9 CASSVGGGGRTEAFF TGTGCCAGCAGCGTAGGAGGGGGCGGTCGGACTGAAGCTTTCTTT
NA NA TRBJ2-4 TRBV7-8 CASSQGPQDIQYF TGTGCCAGCAGCCAGGGACCGCAAGACATTCAGTACTTC
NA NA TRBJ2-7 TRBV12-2 CASRLDPRGRPSLQTYEQYF TGTGCAAGTCGCTTAGACCCCAGGGGAAGGCCCAGCCTTCAAACCTACGAGCAGTACTTC
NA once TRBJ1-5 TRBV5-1 CASSLGESQPQHF TGCGCCAGCAGCTTGGGAGAAAGTCAGCCCCAGCATTTT
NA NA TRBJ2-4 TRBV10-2 CASSATGDIAKNIQYF TGCGCCAGCAGTGCCACCGGGGATATAGCCAAAAACATTCAGTACTTC
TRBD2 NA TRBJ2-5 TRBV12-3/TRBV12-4 CASTGGSRETQYF TGTGCCAGCACCGGGGGGAGCCGGGAGACCCAGTACTTC
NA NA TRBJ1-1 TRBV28 CASTLGQNTEAFF TGTGCCAGCACCCTTGGACAGAACACTGAAGCTTTCTTT
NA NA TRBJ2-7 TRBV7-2 CASSPSYEQYF TGTGCCAGCAGCCCTTCCTACGAGCAGTACTTC
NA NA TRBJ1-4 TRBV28 CAGQWRPNEKLFF TGTGCCGGCCAATGGCGCCCTAATGAAAAACTGTTTTTT
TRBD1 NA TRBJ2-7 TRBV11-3 CARSPPGTGNYEQYF TGTGCCAGAAGCCCACCCGGGACAGGGAACTACGAGCAGTACTTC
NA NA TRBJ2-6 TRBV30 CAWGGGANVLTF TGTGCCTGGGGCGGAGGGGCCAACGTCCTGACTTTC
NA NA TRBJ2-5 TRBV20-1 CSALKGGAQYF TGCAGTGCCCTGAAGGGGGGGGCCCAGTACTTC
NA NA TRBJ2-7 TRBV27 CASSPRSGLRSYEQYF TGTGCCAGCAGCCCTAGGTCGGGCCTGAGGAGCTACGAGCAGTACTTC
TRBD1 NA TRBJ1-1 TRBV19 CASSSTGGATEAFF TGTGCCAGTAGTTCGACAGGGGGCGCGACTGAAGCTTTCTTT
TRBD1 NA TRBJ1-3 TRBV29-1 CSVFDRGGNTIYF TGCAGCGTCTTCGACAGGGGTGGAAACACCATATATTTT
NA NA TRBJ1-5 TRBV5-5 CASSPGAGSNQPQHF TGTGCCAGCAGCCCCGGGGCAGGGAGCAATCAGCCCCAGCATTTT
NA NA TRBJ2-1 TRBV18 CASSPPETAAMGQFF TGTGCCAGCTCACCGCCAGAGACAGCGGCGATGGGGCAGTTCTTC
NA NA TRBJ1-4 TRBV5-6 CASSPGQTTNEKLFF TGTGCCAGCAGCCCCGGACAGACAACTAATGAAAAACTGTTTTTT
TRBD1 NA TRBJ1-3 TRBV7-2 CASSLAPGGAGNTIYF TGTGCCAGCAGCTTAGCCCCAGGGGGCGCAGGAAACACCATATATTTT
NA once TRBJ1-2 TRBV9 CASSDMVPNYGYTF TGTGCCAGCAGCGATATGGTTCCTAACTATGGCTACACCTTC
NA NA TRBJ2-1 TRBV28 CASSLPGDEQFF TGTGCCAGCAGTTTACCCGGGGATGAGCAGTTCTTC
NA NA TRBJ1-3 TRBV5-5 CASSPRRGSGNTIYF TGTGCCAGCAGCCCACGCAGGGGCTCTGGAAACACCATATATTTT
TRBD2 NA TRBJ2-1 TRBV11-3 CASRPGTSGGGYNEQFF TGTGCCAGCAGACCAGGGACTAGCGGGGGGGGATACAATGAGCAGTTCTTC
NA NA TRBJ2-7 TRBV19 CASSNRYEQYF TGTGCCAGTAGTAACCGCTACGAGCAGTACTTC
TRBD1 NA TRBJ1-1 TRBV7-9 CASSYPQGGLNTEAFF TGTGCCAGCAGTTACCCACAGGGGGGATTGAACACTGAAGCTTTCTTT
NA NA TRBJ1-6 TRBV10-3 CAISESRVLDSPLHF TGTGCCATCAGTGAGAGCCGGGTTCTTGATTCACCCCTCCACTTT